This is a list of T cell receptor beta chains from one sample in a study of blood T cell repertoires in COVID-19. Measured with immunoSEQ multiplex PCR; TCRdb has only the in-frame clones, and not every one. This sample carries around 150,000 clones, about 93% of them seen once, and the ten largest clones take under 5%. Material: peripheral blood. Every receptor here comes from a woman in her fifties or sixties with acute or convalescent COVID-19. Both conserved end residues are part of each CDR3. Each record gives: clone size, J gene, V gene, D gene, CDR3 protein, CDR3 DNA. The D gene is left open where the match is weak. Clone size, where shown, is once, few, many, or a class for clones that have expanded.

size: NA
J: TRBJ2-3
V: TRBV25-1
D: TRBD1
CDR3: CASSVGQGNTDTQYF
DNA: TGTGCCAGCAGTGTTGGACAGGGAAATACAGATACGCAGTATTTT

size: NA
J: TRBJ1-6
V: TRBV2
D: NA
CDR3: CASSERPGWSPLHF
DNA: TGTGCCAGCAGTGAAAGGCCAGGTTGGTCACCCCTCCACTTT

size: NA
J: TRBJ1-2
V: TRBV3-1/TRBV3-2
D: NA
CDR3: CASSQGSTYGYTF
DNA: TGTGCCAGCAGCCAGGGCAGCACCTATGGCTACACCTTC

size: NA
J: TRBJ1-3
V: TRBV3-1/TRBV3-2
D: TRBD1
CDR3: CASSQGRRGRGNTIYF
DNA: TGTGCCAGCAGCCAAGGACGCAGGGGGCGAGGAAACACCATATATTTT

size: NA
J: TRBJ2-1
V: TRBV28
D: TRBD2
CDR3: CASSLWSGSGDEQFF
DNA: TGTGCCAGCAGTTTATGGAGCGGGAGTGGCGATGAGCAGTTCTTC

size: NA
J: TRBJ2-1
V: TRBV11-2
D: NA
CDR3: CASSLDLGSNLYNEQFF
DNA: TGTGCCAGCAGCTTAGATCTGGGCAGTAACCTTTACAATGAGCAGTTCTTC

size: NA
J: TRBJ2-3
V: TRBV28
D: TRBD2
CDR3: CASSLAGGTADTQYF
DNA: TGTGCCAGCAGTTTAGCGGGAGGGACAGCAGATACGCAGTATTTT

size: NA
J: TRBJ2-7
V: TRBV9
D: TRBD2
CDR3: CASSAGTSNEQYF
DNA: TGTGCCAGCAGTGCCGGGACTAGTAACGAGCAGTACTTC

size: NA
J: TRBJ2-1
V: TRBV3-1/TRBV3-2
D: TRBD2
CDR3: CASSQVEGMRLLAGGPVNEQFF
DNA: TGTGCCAGCAGCCAAGTAGAGGGGATGCGTTTATTAGCGGGAGGGCCAGTAAATGAGCAGTTCTTC

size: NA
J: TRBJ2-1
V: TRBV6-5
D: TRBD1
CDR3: CASSDRQGTHNEQFF
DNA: TGTGCCAGCAGCGATAGACAGGGGACACACAATGAGCAGTTCTTC

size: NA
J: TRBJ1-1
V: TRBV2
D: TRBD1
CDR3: CASSSTGAGAEAFF
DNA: TGTGCCAGCAGTTCGACAGGGGCGGGAGCTGAAGCTTTCTTT

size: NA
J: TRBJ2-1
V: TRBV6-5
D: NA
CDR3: CASSPLGEQFF
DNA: TGTGCCAGCAGTCCGCTAGGTGAGCAGTTCTTC

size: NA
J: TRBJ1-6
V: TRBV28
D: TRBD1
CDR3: CASSAGTASYNSPLHF
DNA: TGTGCCAGCAGTGCAGGGACAGCCTCCTATAATTCACCCCTCCACTTT

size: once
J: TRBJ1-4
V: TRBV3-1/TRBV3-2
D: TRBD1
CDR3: CASSPSGHRGSEKLFF
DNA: TGTGCCAGCAGCCCGAGCGGGCACAGGGGGAGTGAAAAACTGTTTTTT

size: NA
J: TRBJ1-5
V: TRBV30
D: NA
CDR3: CAWREGPGGQPQHF
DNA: TGTGCCTGGAGAGAAGGACCCGGAGGTCAGCCCCAGCATTTT

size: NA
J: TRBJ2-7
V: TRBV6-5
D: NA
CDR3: CASSYGRGAYEQYF
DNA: TGTGCCAGCAGTTACGGGCGGGGCGCCTACGAGCAGTACTTC

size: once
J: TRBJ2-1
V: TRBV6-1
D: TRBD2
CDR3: CASSEVGLATYNEQFF
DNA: TGTGCCAGCAGTGAAGTGGGACTAGCGACCTACAATGAGCAGTTCTTC

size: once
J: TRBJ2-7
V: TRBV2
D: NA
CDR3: CASSEDRTLSYEQYF
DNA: TGTGCCAGCAGTGAAGACAGAACACTTTCTTACGAGCAGTACTTC

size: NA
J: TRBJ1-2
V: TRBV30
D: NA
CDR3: CAWRNEGLGYGYTF
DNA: TGTGCCTGGAGGAACGAGGGTCTAGGTTATGGCTACACCTTC

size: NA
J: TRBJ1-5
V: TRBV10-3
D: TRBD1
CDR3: CAISTQGDQPQHF
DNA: TGTGCCATCAGTACACAGGGGGACCAGCCCCAGCATTTT

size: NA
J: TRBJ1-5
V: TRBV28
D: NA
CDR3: CASRTPLYPGGSGNQPQHF
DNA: TGTGCCAGCAGAACCCCCCTCTACCCCGGCGGATCGGGCAATCAGCCCCAGCATTTT

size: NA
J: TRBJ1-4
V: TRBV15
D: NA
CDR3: CATSKTPGQGGEKLFF
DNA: TGTGCCACCAGCAAGACGCCGGGACAAGGAGGTGAAAAACTGTTTTTT

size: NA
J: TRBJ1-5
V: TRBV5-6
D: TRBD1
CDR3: CASSSTGLGNQPQHF
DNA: TGTGCCAGCAGCTCGACAGGGCTGGGCAATCAGCCCCAGCATTTT

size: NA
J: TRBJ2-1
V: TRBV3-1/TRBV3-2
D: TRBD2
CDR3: CASSLTTSLNEQFF
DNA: TGTGCCAGCAGCCTTACGACTAGCCTCAATGAGCAGTTCTTC

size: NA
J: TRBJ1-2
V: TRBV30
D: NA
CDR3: CAWRTGPGDYGYTF
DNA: TGTGCCTGGAGGACAGGCCCCGGAGACTATGGCTACACCTTC

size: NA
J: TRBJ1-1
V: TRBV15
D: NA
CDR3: CATSRLGSTEAFF
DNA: TGTGCCACCAGCAGGCTCGGGAGCACTGAAGCTTTCTTT

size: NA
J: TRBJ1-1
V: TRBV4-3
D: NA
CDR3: CASSQKLLGQGEAFF
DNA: TGCGCCAGCAGCCAAAAGCTGCTTGGGCAGGGAGAAGCTTTCTTT

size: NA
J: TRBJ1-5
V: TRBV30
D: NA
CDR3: CAWSQGGDQPQHF
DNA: TGTGCCTGGAGTCAAGGAGGAGATCAGCCCCAGCATTTT

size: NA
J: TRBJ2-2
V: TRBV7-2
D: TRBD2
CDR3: CASRVLASAGELFF
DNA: TGTGCCAGCAGAGTACTAGCGTCGGCCGGGGAGCTGTTTTTT

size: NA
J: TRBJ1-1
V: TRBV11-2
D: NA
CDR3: CASSSGRMGANTEAFF
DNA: TGTGCCAGCAGCTCCGGTAGGATGGGGGCGAACACTGAAGCTTTCTTT

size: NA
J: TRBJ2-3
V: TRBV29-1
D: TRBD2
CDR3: CSVHTPGLARDTQYF
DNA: TGCAGCGTTCACACACCGGGACTAGCGAGAGATACGCAGTATTTT

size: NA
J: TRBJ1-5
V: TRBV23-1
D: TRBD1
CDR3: CASSQSITWDRLLEQAQHF
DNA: TGCGCCAGCAGTCAATCGATTACATGGGACAGGCTCCTAGAACAAGCCCAGCATTTT

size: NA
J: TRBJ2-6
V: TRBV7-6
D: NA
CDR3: CASSFRTSGANVLTF
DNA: TGTGCCAGCAGCTTCCGGACAAGTGGGGCCAACGTCCTGACTTTC

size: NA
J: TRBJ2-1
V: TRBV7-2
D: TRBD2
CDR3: CASSLAASGRVGSYNEQFF
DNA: TGTGCCAGCAGCTTAGCGGCTAGCGGGAGGGTCGGGTCTTACAATGAGCAGTTCTTC

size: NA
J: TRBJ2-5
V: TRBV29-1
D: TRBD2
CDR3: CSVSGGNQETQYF
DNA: TGCAGCGTGAGCGGGGGCAACCAAGAGACCCAGTACTTC

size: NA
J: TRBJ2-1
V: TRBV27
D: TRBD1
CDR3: CASSYDAPEQGSYNEQFF
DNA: TGTGCCAGCAGTTACGACGCACCCGAACAGGGGTCTTACAATGAGCAGTTCTTC

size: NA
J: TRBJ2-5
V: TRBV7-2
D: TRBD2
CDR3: CASSLAGGIGETQYF
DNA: TGTGCCAGCAGCTTAGCGGGGGGGATTGGCGAGACCCAGTACTTC

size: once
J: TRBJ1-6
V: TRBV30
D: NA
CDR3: CAWSVLRTGNSPLHF
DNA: TGTGCCTGGAGTGTACTCAGGACTGGTAATTCACCCCTCCACTTT

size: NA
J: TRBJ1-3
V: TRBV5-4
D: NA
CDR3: CASSQAPEAGSGNTIYF
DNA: TGTGCCAGCAGCCAAGCACCGGAGGCAGGCTCTGGAAACACCATATATTTT

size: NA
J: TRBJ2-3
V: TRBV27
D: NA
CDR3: CASSFPPKCPSGDTQYF
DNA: TGTGCCAGCAGTTTTCCACCAAAGTGTCCTTCGGGGGATACGCAGTATTTT

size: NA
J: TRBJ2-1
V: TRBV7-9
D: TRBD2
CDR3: CASSLAAGSYNEQFF
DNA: TGTGCCAGCAGCTTAGCAGCGGGAAGCTACAATGAGCAGTTCTTC

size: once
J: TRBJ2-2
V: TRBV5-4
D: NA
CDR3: CASSNGQSNTGELFF
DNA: TGTGCCAGCAGCAACGGACAGTCGAACACCGGGGAGCTGTTTTTT

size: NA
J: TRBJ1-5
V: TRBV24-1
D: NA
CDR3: CATSDSTDPHQPQHF
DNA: TGTGCCACCAGTGATTCGACAGACCCCCATCAGCCCCAGCATTTT

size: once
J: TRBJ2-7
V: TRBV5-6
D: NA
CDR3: CASSLGLPYEQYF
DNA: TGTGCCAGCAGCTTGGGCCTACCCTACGAGCAGTACTTC

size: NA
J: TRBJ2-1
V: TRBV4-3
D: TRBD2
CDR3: CASSQELPGGRAGEQFF
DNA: TGCGCCAGCAGCCAAGAACTCCCCGGCGGGAGGGCAGGTGAGCAGTTCTTC